This T cell receptor beta chain stems from a study of tumor-infiltrating lymphocytes in primary liver carcinoma. Study as a whole: Spanning 4.2 to 10 cm, the tumors were T1-T3 N0M0.

The study, taken as a whole, reports: The study found a significantly higher top-250-clone fraction in tumors than in blood (p = 0.039).

The CDR3 runs to 15 residues. Per germline, CDR1 DFQATT and CDR2 SNEGSKA (reference sequence). V was pared by 4 bases and J by 0 bases, with 12 bases between. cDNA specific to TCR beta was made from 500 ng of total RNA, with a constant-region primer employed for priming. Libraries covering TCR beta were generated through three nested multiplex PCR rounds (using a slightly modified ARM-PCR). Rounds one and two of PCR, each of roughly 10 cycles, were primed with TRBV1-TRBV30 forward primers and a C-beta reverse primer. MiXCR was run by TCRdb on the multiplex PCR reads, yielding one entry per CDR3 protein. Among under 200,000 distinct CDR3 sequences listed, approximately 86% were seen once. Unsorted bulk tissue, roughly 19-33 mg of it, served as the source for co-extraction of RNA and DNA. Uniformly, tumor samples exhibited a viable tumor cell fraction exceeding 90%. There are a few counts of this clonotype. The antigen is unknown.

Sequenced input: tumor tissue from primary liver carcinoma. This sequence was found in a man aged 35-49 years with primary liver carcinoma and hepatitis B virus infection. The chain has TRBV20-1 and TRBJ1-4; D may be TRBD1 (6 bases). The CDR3: CSATLDSATNEKLFF. For the CDR3, the DNA is TGCAGTGCTACCCTGGACAGCGCAACTAATGAAAAACTGTTTTTT.